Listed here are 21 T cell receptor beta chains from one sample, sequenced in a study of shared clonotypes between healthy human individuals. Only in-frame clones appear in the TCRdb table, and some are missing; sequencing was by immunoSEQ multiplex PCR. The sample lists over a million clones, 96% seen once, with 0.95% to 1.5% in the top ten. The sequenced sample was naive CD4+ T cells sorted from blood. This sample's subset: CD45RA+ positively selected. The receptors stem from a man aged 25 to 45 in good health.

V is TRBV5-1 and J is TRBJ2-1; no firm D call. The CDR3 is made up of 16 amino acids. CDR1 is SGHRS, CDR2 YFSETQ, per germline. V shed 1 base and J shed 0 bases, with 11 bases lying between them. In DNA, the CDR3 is TGCGCCAGCAGCTTGTCCAGTCCGAGCTCCTACAATGAGCAGTTCTTC. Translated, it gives CASSLSSPSSYNEQFF.

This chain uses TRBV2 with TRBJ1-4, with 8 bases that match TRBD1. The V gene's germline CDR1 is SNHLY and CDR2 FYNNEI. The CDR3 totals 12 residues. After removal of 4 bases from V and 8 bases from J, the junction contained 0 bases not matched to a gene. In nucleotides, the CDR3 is TGTGCCAGCAGTGGGACAGGGGAAAAACTGTTTTTT. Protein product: CASSGTGEKLFF.

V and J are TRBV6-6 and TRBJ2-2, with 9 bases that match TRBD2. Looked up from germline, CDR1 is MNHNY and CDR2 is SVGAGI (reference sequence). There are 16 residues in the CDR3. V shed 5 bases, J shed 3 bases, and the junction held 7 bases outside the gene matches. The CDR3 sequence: CASSTALAGDTGELFF. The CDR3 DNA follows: TGTGCCAGCAGTACCGCGTTAGCGGGGGACACCGGGGAGCTGTTTTTT.

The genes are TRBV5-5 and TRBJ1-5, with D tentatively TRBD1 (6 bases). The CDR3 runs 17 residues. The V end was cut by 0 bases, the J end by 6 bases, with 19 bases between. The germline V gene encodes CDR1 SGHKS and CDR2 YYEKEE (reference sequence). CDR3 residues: CASSLEAARGLVQPQHF. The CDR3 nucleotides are TGTGCCAGCAGCTTGGAGGCGGCCAGGGGATTGGTTCAGCCCCAGCATTTT.

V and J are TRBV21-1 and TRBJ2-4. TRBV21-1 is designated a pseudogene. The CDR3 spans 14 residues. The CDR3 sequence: CASSKRSRKNIQYF. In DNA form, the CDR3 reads TGTGCCAGCAGCAAGAGGAGCAGGAAAAACATTCAGTACTTC.

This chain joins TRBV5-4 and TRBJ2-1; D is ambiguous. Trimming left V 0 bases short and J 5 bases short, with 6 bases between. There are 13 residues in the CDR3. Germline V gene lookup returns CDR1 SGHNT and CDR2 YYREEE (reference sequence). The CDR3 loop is CASSLAINNEQFF. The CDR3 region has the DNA TGTGCCAGCAGCTTGGCCATTAACAATGAGCAGTTCTTC. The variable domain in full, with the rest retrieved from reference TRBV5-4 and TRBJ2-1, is ETGVTQSPTHLIKTRGQQVTLRCSSQSGHNTVSWYQQALGQGPQFIFQYYREEENGRGNFPPRFSGLQFPNYSSELNVNALELDDSALYLCASSLAINNEQFFGPGTRLTVL.

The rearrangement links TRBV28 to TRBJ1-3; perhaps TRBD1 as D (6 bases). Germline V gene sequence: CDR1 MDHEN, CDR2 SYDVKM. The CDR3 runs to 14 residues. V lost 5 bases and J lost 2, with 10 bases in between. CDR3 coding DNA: TGTGCCAGCAGTACTGCAGGGGCTGGAAACACCATATATTTT. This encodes CASSTAGAGNTIYF.

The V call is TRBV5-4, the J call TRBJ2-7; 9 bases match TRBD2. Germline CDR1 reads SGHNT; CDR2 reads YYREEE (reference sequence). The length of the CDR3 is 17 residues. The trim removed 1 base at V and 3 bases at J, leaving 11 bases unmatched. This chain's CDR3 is CASSLPPPSGINYEQYF. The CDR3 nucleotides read TGTGCCAGCAGCTTGCCGCCGCCTAGCGGGATTAACTACGAGCAGTACTTC.

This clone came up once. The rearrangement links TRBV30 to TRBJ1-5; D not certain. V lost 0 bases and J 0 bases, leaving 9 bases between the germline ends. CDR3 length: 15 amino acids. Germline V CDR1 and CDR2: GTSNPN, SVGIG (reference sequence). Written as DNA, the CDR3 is TGTGCCTGGAGTGTGGACCTGGATAGCAATCAGCCCCAGCATTTT. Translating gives CAWSVDLDSNQPQHF.

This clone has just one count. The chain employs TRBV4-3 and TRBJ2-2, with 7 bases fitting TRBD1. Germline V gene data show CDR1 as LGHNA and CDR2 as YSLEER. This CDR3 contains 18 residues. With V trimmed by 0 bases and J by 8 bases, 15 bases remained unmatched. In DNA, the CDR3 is TGCGCCAGCAGCCAAGATCGGTACGGGACAGTGCTACCAGGGGAGCTGTTTTTT. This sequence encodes CASSQDRYGTVLPGELFF.

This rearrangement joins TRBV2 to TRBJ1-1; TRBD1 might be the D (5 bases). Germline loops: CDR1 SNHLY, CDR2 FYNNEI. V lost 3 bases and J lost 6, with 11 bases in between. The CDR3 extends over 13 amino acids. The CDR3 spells CASSEGGRAEAFF. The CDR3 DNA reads TGTGCCAGCAGTGAGGGGGGAAGGGCTGAAGCTTTCTTT.

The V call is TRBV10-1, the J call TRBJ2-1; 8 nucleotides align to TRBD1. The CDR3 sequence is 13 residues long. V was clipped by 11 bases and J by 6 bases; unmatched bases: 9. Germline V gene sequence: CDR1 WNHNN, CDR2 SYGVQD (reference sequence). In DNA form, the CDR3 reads TGCGCCCGTCGGACAGGGTCCCCCAATGAGCAGTTCTTC. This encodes CARRTGSPNEQFF.

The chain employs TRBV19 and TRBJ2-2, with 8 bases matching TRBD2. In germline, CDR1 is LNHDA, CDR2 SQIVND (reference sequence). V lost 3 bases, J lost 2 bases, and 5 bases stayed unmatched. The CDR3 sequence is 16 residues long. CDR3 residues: CASSIGAGVNTGELFF. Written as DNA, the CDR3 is TGTGCCAGTAGTATTGGAGCGGGAGTAAACACCGGGGAGCTGTTTTTT. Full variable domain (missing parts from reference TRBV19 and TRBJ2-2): DGGITQSPKYLFRKEGQNVTLSCEQNLNHDAMYWYRQDPGQGLRLIYYSQIVNDFQKGDIAEGYSVSREKKESFPLTVTSAQKNPTAFYLCASSIGAGVNTGELFFGEGSRLTVL.

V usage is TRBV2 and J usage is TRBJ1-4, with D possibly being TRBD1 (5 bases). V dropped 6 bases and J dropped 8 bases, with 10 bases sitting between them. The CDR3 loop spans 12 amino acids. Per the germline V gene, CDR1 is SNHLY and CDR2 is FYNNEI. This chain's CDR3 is CASRGDEEKLFF. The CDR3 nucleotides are TGTGCCAGCAGAGGGGATGAGGAAAAACTGTTTTTT.

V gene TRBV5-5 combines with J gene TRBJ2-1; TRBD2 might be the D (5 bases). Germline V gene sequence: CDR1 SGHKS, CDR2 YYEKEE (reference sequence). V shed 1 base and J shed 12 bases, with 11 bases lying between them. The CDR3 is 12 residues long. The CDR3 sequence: CASSLLGRTQFF. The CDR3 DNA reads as TGTGCCAGCAGCTTGTTAGGGAGAACGCAGTTCTTC.

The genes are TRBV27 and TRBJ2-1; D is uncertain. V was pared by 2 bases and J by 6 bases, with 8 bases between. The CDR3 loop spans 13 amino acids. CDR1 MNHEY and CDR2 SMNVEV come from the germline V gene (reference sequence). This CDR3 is CASSLNWANEQFF. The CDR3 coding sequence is TGTGCCAGCAGTTTAAATTGGGCCAATGAGCAGTTCTTC.

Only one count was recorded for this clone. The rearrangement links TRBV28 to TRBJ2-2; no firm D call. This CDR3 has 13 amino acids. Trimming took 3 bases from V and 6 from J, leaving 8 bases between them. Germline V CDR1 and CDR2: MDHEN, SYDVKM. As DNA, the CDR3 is TGTGCCAGCAGTTTTAACACCGCCGGGGAGCTGTTTTTT. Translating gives CASSFNTAGELFF.

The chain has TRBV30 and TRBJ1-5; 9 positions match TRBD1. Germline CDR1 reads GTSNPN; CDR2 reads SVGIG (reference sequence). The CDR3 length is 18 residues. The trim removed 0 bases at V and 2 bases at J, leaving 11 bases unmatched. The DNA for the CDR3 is TGTGCCTGGAGTGTAAGGTTTTTTCGACAGGGGGGCAATCAGCCCCAGCATTTT. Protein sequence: CAWSVRFFRQGGNQPQHF.

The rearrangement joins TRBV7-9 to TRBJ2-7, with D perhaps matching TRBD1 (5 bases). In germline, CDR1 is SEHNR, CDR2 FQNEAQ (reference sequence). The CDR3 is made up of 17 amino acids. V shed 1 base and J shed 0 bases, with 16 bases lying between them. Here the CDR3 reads CASSLDLGQLLSYEQYF. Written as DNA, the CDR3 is TGTGCCAGCAGCTTAGATTTGGGGCAACTTCTCTCCTACGAGCAGTACTTC.

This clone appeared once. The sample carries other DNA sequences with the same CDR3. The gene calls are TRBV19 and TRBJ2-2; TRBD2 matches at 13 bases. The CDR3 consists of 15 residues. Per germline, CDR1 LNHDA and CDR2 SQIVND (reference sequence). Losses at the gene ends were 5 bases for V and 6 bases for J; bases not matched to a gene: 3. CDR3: CASSLLAGGPGELFF. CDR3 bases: TGTGCCAGTAGTCTACTAGCGGGAGGGCCCGGGGAGCTGTTTTTT.

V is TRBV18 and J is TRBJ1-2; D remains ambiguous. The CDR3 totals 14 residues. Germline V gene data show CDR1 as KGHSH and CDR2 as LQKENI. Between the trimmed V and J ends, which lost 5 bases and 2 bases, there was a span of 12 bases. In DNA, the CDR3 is TGTGCCAGCTCAATTAGGACCGAGAACTATGGCTACACCTTC. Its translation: CASSIRTENYGYTF.